These 12 T cell receptor beta chains came from one sample sequenced in a study of immune evolution from preneoplasia to lung adenocarcinoma. The repertoire was sequenced with immunoSEQ multiplex PCR; TCRdb's copy has only in-frame clones and lacks some. The table shows around 3,000 clones, with roughly four fifths occurring only once. Sequencing was done on a sample of FFPE adjacent normal lung tissue. These receptors were obtained from a person aged 35-50 years with lung adenocarcinoma.

The genes are TRBV29-1 and TRBJ2-3; a possible D gene is TRBD2 (7 bases). The CDR3 length is 13 residues. V was clipped by 7 bases and J by 8 bases, with 19 bases between them. CDR1 SQVTM and CDR2 ANQGSEA come from the germline V gene. The CDR3 region has the DNA TGCAGCGCCGGGGAGGGGGAGGTGGGTACGCAGTATTTT. Amino acids: CSAGEGEVGTQYF.

The CDR3 reads CASSLVQGTYEQYF. DNA for the CDR3: TGTGCCAGCTCACTTGTCCAGGGAACCTACGAGCAGTACTTC. This chain joins TRBV18 and TRBJ2-7, with D tentatively TRBD1 (5 bases). Trimming stripped 4 bases from V and 2 bases from J, with 12 bases between. Germline V lookup: CDR1 KGHSH, CDR2 LQKENI. The CDR3 runs 14 residues.

The chain is built from TRBV7-9 and TRBJ2-5; TRBD2 matches 9 bases. J lost 4 bases, V lost 1 base, and 7 bases had no gene match. The V gene's germline CDR1 is SEHNR and CDR2 FQNEAQ (reference sequence). CDR3 length equals 16 residues. DNA for the CDR3: TGTGCCAGCAGCTTAGATCTTAGCGGGAGAAGAGAGACCCAGTACTTC. Encoded protein: CASSLDLSGRRETQYF. Full variable domain (outside the CDR3, taken from reference TRBV7-9 and TRBJ2-5): DTGVSQNPRHKITKRGQNVTFRCDPISEHNRLYWYRQTLGQGPEFLTYFQNEAQLEKSRLLSDRFSAERPKGSFSTLEIQRTEQGDSAMYLCASSLDLSGRRETQYFGPGTRLLVL.

The chain joins TRBV7-6 to TRBJ2-3; a possible D gene is TRBD2 (6 bases). The CDR3 loop spans 16 amino acids. With 0 bases removed from V and 2 bases from J, the gap between germline ends came to 12 bases. Germline V gene sequence: CDR1 SGHVS, CDR2 FNYEAQ. CDR3 DNA: TGTGCCAGCAGCTTAGCGCTAGCGCCCCTCACAGATACGCAGTATTTT. It is translated as CASSLALAPLTDTQYF.

This clone has only one observation. This chain joins TRBV11-2 and TRBJ2-1; D is tentatively TRBD1 or TRBD2 (5 bases each). Looked up from germline, CDR1 is SGHAT and CDR2 is FQNNGV. The CDR3 sequence is 14 residues long. V gave up 7 bases and J gave up 2 bases, with 12 bases separating them. DNA of the CDR3: TGTGCCAGCACCCGGGGCGCAGCCTACAATGAGCAGTTCTTC. Encoded protein: CASTRGAAYNEQFF.

V and J are TRBV19 and TRBJ2-1; D is ambiguous. The CDR3 spans 13 residues. Germline CDR1 reads LNHDA; CDR2 reads SQIVND (reference sequence). The V and J ends lost 5 bases and 5 bases respectively, with 10 bases between them. The CDR3, as DNA: TGTGCCAGTAGTCTACTGGCCCACAATGAGCAGTTCTTC. Translation: CASSLLAHNEQFF.

Written as DNA, the CDR3 is TGTGCCAGCAGCTGGACGACGAACACTGAAGCTTTCTTT. Its protein is CASSWTTNTEAFF. This chain joins TRBV7-2 and TRBJ1-1; D uncertain. The CDR3 contains 13 residues. V was pared by 4 bases and J by 1 base, with 7 bases between. Germline CDR1 is SGHTA and CDR2 is FQGNSA.

The genes are TRBV5-1 and TRBJ2-7; TRBD1 or TRBD2 may be the D gene (5 bases each). V shed 0 bases and J shed 5 bases, with 15 bases lying between them. CDR3 length equals 15 residues. Germline V gives CDR1 SGHRS, CDR2 YFSETQ. In DNA, the CDR3 is TGCGCCAGCAGCTTGGGGCCGGGACCCCCAGACGAGCAGTACGTC. It encodes CASSLGPGPPDEQYV.

In this sample, this clone turned up a few times. The V call is TRBV28, the J call TRBJ1-4, with no clear D. V was shortened by 6 bases and J by 3 bases, with 14 bases between the two germline ends. The germline V gene has CDR1 MDHEN and CDR2 SYDVKM. CDR3 length: 15 amino acids. The CDR3 here is CASSPWRGSNEKLFF. CDR3 nucleotides: TGTGCCAGCAGCCCATGGAGAGGGTCTAATGAAAAACTGTTTTTT.

J is TRBJ2-5 and V is TRBV29-1; TRBD1 might be the D (6 bases). The length of the CDR3 is 14 residues. V was trimmed by 1 base and J by 1 base, leaving 10 bases between them. Germline V lookup: CDR1 SQVTM, CDR2 ANQGSEA. Here the CDR3 DNA reads TGCAGCGTTGAAGGGACAGAAACCCAAGAGACCCAGTACTTC. Its translation is CSVEGTETQETQYF.

This chain connects TRBV9 to TRBJ2-1; TRBD2 aligns across 11 bases. Germline assignment: CDR1 SGDLS and CDR2 YYNGEE. The CDR3 is made up of 17 amino acids. The ends lost 2 bases at V and 4 bases at J; junction bases unmatched: 8. CDR3 sequence reads: CASSVDTGTSGYNEQFF. Here the CDR3 DNA reads TGTGCCAGCAGCGTTGACACCGGGACTAGCGGTTACAATGAGCAGTTCTTC.

The table lists this clone with a few counts. The genes are TRBV30 and TRBJ2-7, with D maybe TRBD1 (5 bases). The CDR3 loop spans 13 amino acids. V was trimmed by 2 bases and J by 2 bases, leaving 10 bases between them. CDR1 is GTSNPN, CDR2 SVGIG, per germline (reference sequence). CDR3 coding DNA: TGTGCCTGGAGTCGACAGACGGCCTACGAGCAGTACTTC. Translation: CAWSRQTAYEQYF.